These T cell receptor beta chains were read from a single sample in a study of shared clonotypes between healthy human individuals. Clones were read by immunoSEQ multiplex PCR, and TCRdb kept only the in-frame ones, dropping some. This sample has around 720,000 clones, with roughly 72% found just once. The sample consisted of memory CD4+ T cells sorted from blood. The receptors were sampled from a woman under 40 in good health. Each CDR3 is given with its conserved first and last residue. The D gene is left open where the match is weak. A clone size is listed for some rows: how often the clone was seen (once, few, many), or a class if it is expanded.

V gene	clone size	J gene	D gene	CDR3 DNA	CDR3 protein
TRBV6-6	NA	TRBJ2-7	NA	TGTGCCAGCAGTTACTCTCGGATGGGGAGCTACGAGCAGTACTTC	CASSYSRMGSYEQYF
TRBV28	few	TRBJ1-4	TRBD1	TGTGCCAGCAGGCCCGGGGACAGGGGGCAGAGTGAAAAACTGTTTTTT	CASRPGDRGQSEKLFF
TRBV6-1	NA	TRBJ2-1	TRBD1	TGTGCCAGCAGCCCCGGGACAGGGGGTGGTGAGCAGTTCTTC	CASSPGTGGGEQFF
TRBV5-4	NA	TRBJ2-3	NA	TGTGCCAGCAGCTCCCCCGCGCTCCGCGGAGATACGCAGTATTTT	CASSSPALRGDTQYF
TRBV28	NA	TRBJ1-2	TRBD1	TGTGCCAGCAGTTACGGCCCGGGACAGGGTATGGGCTACACCTTC	CASSYGPGQGMGYTF
TRBV5-1	NA	TRBJ2-7	TRBD2	TGCGCCAGCAGCGCCAGGGGGACTAGCGGGAGAACGAGCCCCTACGAGCAGTACTTC	CASSARGTSGRTSPYEQYF
TRBV11-3	NA	TRBJ2-1	TRBD2	TGTGCCAGCAGCTCGGGACTAGCGGGAGACTATGAGCAGTTCTTC	CASSSGLAGDYEQFF
TRBV5-1	NA	TRBJ2-2	TRBD1	TGCGCCAGCAGCTTGGGGACAGGGGGCCGGGAGCTGTTTTTT	CASSLGTGGRELFF
TRBV5-1	NA	TRBJ1-1	NA	TGCGCCAGCAGCTTGGTCGGCAGAATGAACACTGAAGCTTTCTTT	CASSLVGRMNTEAFF
TRBV11-2	NA	TRBJ1-4	TRBD1	TGTGCCAGCTCCGACAGGGCTAATGAAAAACTGTTTTTT	CASSDRANEKLFF
TRBV28	NA	TRBJ2-6	NA	TGTGCCAGCGTCAGGGGGGGTTCAGGGGCCAACGTCCTGACTTTC	CASVRGGSGANVLTF
TRBV19	NA	TRBJ2-3	NA	TGTGCCAGCGCGAGTCGGACAGATACGCAGTATTTT	CASASRTDTQYF
TRBV4-2	NA	TRBJ1-5	NA	TGTGCCAGCAGGGGGACGGCGGAACAGCCCCAGCATTTT	CASRGTAEQPQHF
TRBV6-6	NA	TRBJ2-3	TRBD2	TGTGCCAGCAGGTGGGCGGGAGGCACAGATACGCAGTATTTT	CASRWAGGTDTQYF
TRBV19	once	TRBJ1-2	NA	TGTGCCAGTAGTATGGAGCCGTGGGATGGCTACACCTTC	CASSMEPWDGYTF
TRBV27	once	TRBJ1-1	NA	TGTGCCAGCACCCGGGACGGGAACACTGAAGCTTTCTTT	CASTRDGNTEAFF
TRBV28	NA	TRBJ1-5	NA	TGTGCCAGCATGGAGAACAGACTTCGATTGAGCAATCAGCCCCAGCATTTT	CASMENRLRLSNQPQHF
TRBV18	NA	TRBJ1-5	TRBD1	TGTGCCAGCTCACAACAGGGGAATTCCCTCGGGGATCAGCCCCAGCATTTT	CASSQQGNSLGDQPQHF
TRBV27	many	TRBJ1-1	NA	TGTGCCAGCAGCCCAGAGGCGAGGTTTAACACTGAAGCTTTCTTT	CASSPEARFNTEAFF
TRBV6-7	few	TRBJ2-3	TRBD2	TGTGCCAGCAGTCGGCCGGGACTAGGTATTGCAGATACGCAGTATTTT	CASSRPGLGIADTQYF
TRBV9	NA	TRBJ2-1	NA	TGTGCCAGCAGCGTCGGGGTTTCCCCAGGCTACAATGAGCAGTTCTTC	CASSVGVSPGYNEQFF
TRBV30	NA	TRBJ2-3	NA	TGTGCCTGGACAGTAGGCGGGACCACAGATACGCAGTATTTT	CAWTVGGTTDTQYF
TRBV7-2	NA	TRBJ2-1	NA	TGTGCCAGCAGCTCCGGTCTGGACAGACAGTTCTTC	CASSSGLDRQFF
TRBV6-5	NA	TRBJ1-5	NA	TGTGCCGTTCCGGGGGCGGGTTATAGCAATCAGCCCCAGCATTTT	CAVPGAGYSNQPQHF
TRBV19	NA	TRBJ2-3	NA	TGTGCCAGTAGCCCCGGGCCCCGGGGAGCAGATACGCAGTATTTT	CASSPGPRGADTQYF
TRBV2	NA	TRBJ2-5	NA	TGTGCCACCGGGGCATCCGGGAGAGGAGAGACCCAGTACTTC	CATGASGRGETQYF
TRBV5-1	NA	TRBJ2-2	NA	TGCGCCAGCAGCCCCTCCAGGGGGGTGGCCGGGGAGCTGTTTTTT	CASSPSRGVAGELFF
TRBV6-1	NA	TRBJ2-1	NA	TGTGCCAGCAGTGAAAGGGGGTTTGAGCAGTTCTTC	CASSERGFEQFF